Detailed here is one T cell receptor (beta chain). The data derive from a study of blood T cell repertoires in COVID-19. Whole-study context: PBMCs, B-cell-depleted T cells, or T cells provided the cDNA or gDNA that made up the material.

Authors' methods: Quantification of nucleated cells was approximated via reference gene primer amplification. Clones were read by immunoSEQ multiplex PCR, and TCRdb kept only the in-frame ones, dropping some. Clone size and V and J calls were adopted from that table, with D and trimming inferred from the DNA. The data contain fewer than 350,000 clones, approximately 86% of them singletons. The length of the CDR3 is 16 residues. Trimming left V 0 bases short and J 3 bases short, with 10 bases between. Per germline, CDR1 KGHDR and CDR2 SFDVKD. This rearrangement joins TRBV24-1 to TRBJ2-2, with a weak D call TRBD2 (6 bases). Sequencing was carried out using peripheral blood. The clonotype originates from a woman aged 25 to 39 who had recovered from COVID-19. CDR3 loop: CATSDLHGGDTGELFF. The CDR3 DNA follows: TGTGCCACCAGTGATTTGCACGGGGGAGACACCGGGGAGCTGTTTTTT.